These 8 T cell receptor beta chains were sequenced from one sample in a study of OX40 agonist ivuxolimab in advanced cancers. Sequenced by immunoSEQ multiplex PCR; TCRdb stores in-frame clones only, minus some. The data hold 70,000 to 75,000 clones, with about 93% observed a single time. Sample: CD4+ or CD8+ T cells sorted from blood, taken in a trial of the OX40 agonist ivuxolimab. The receptor source for this set is an adult with an advanced solid tumor such as melanoma, head and neck, liver or kidney cancer.

Here the CDR3 reads CAWGLAENWKNIQYF. As DNA, the CDR3 is TGTGCCTGGGGACTAGCGGAAAACTGGAAAAACATTCAGTACTTC. This chain links TRBV30 with TRBJ2-4; 10 bases fit TRBD2. Germline CDR1 is GTSNPN and CDR2 is SVGIG (reference sequence). V lost 5 bases and J lost 4; bases outside the gene matches: 8. CDR3 length equals 15 residues.

The chain recombines TRBV5-4 with TRBJ2-7, with D hard to call. Trimming left V 0 bases short and J 2 bases short, with 9 bases between. Germline loops: CDR1 SGHNT, CDR2 YYREEE (reference sequence). The CDR3 has 14 amino acids. CDR3 coding DNA: TGTGCCAGCAGCTTGGCGGAACCCCCCTACGAGCAGTACTTC. Amino acids: CASSLAEPPYEQYF.

The gene calls are TRBV7-9 and TRBJ1-2, with TRBD1 identical over 11 bases. The CDR3 has 14 residues. Germline CDR1 and CDR2: SEHNR and FQNEAQ (reference sequence). V lost 6 bases to trimming and J lost 2 bases; unmatched junction nucleotides: 2. CDR3 sequence reads: CASRRTGGNYGYTF. In DNA, the CDR3 is TGTGCCAGCAGACGGACAGGGGGCAACTATGGCTACACCTTC.

The J gene is TRBJ2-2, the V gene TRBV6-5; perhaps TRBD2 as D (6 bases). This CDR3 is built from 16 residues. V was trimmed by 2 bases and J by 5 bases, leaving 15 bases between them. The germline V gene has CDR1 MNHEY and CDR2 SVGAGI. The DNA of the CDR3 is TGTGCCAGCAGTTACCCTAAGGGACTTCGGACCGGGGAGCTGTTTTTT. Translating it yields CASSYPKGLRTGELFF.

The V call is TRBV18, the J call TRBJ2-5; 8 bases fit TRBD2. Trimming removed 3 bases from V and 7 bases from J; junction bases left unmatched: 4. The CDR3 is 13 amino acids. CDR1 and CDR2 (germline): KGHSH, LQKENI. The DNA for the CDR3 is TGTGCCAGCTCACCCGCCCGGGAGGGGACCCAGTACTTC. Translated: CASSPAREGTQYF.

This clone was seen a single time. The V call is TRBV10-3, the J call TRBJ1-2; 9 nucleotides match TRBD1. The ends lost 7 bases at V and 6 bases at J; junction bases unmatched: 9. CDR3 length equals 14 residues. Per the germline V gene, CDR1 is ENHRY and CDR2 is SYGVKD. The CDR3 DNA is TGTGCCATCAACCCTACAGGGGGCCAGGATGGCTACACCTTC. This encodes CAINPTGGQDGYTF.

The rearrangement links TRBV19 to TRBJ1-1, with D maybe TRBD1 (5 bases). Trimming cost V 5 bases and J 0 bases, with 13 bases left between them. CDR1 LNHDA and CDR2 SQIVND come from the germline V gene (reference sequence). The CDR3 covers 15 residues. CDR3 amino acids: CASSFYGHLNTEAFF. CDR3 in DNA: TGTGCCAGTAGTTTCTACGGACACCTGAACACTGAAGCTTTCTTT.

The sample holds one count of this clone. Written as DNA, the CDR3 is TGTGCCAGCAATACCGGGACAGCTAGCAATCAGCCCCAGCATTTT. This translates into CASNTGTASNQPQHF. This chain joins TRBV6-6 and TRBJ1-5; TRBD1 matches 7 bases. V was pared by 7 bases and J by 0 bases, with 6 bases of the junction left unmatched. The CDR3 totals 15 residues. The V gene's germline CDR1 is MNHNY and CDR2 SVGAGI (reference sequence).